One and the same sample provided the 20 T cell receptor beta chains below, sequenced in a study of chemoradiotherapy in HPV16-positive cancers. Here immunoSEQ multiplex PCR was the method, and the copy in TCRdb shows in-frame clones only, minus some. The sample holds some 7,400 clones, roughly four fifths seen once. The sample in question was tumor tissue, obtained from a patient who underwent chemoradiotherapy. Source of these receptors: a human donor with HPV-associated anogenital cancer.

The chain links TRBV19 to TRBJ1-1; D is ambiguous. CDR1 is LNHDA and CDR2 is SQIVND in the germline V gene (reference sequence). The CDR3 is 13 residues long. V was shortened by 1 base and J by 5 bases, with 8 bases between the two germline ends. CDR3 residues: CASSIGWETEAFF. The CDR3 DNA reads TGTGCCAGTAGTATAGGATGGGAGACTGAAGCTTTCTTT.

This chain joins TRBV2 and TRBJ1-4; the D is unclear. Trimming pared 10 bases from V and 5 bases from J, leaving 14 bases between. The CDR3 runs to 13 residues. Germline V gene data show CDR1 as SNHLY and CDR2 as FYNNEI. The chain's CDR3 is CATRRDLNEKLFF. The CDR3 DNA reads as TGTGCCACTCGGAGGGATCTGAATGAAAAACTGTTTTTT.

The rearrangement joins TRBV6-1 to TRBJ1-3; D unclear. Trimming removed 3 bases from V and 0 bases from J, with 6 bases in between. Per germline, CDR1 MNHNS and CDR2 SASEGT. The CDR3 loop spans 14 amino acids. The CDR3 spells CASSDGLSGNTIYF. Here the CDR3 DNA reads TGTGCCAGCAGTGACGGCCTCTCTGGAAACACCATATATTTT.

This rearrangement joins TRBV18 to TRBJ2-7; 7 bases fit TRBD2. This CDR3 has 14 residues. The J segment lost 3 bases and the V segment lost 3 bases, leaving 5 bases of the junction unmatched. Germline assignment: CDR1 KGHSH and CDR2 LQKENI. The chain's CDR3 is CASSPQSGNYEQYF. Written as DNA, the CDR3 is TGTGCCAGCTCACCTCAAAGCGGGAACTACGAGCAGTACTTC.

The V gene is TRBV19, the J gene TRBJ1-5, with 8 bases aligning to TRBD1. The CDR3 spans 18 residues. The germline gives CDR1 LNHDA, CDR2 SQIVND (reference sequence). J was trimmed by 5 bases and V by 6 bases; bases with no gene match: 18. The CDR3 here is CASRNIFLWTGSDQPQHF. CDR3 nucleotides: TGTGCCAGTAGGAATATTTTTCTCTGGACAGGGTCGGATCAGCCCCAGCATTTT.

The J gene is TRBJ2-5, the V gene TRBV5-4; D gene unclear. Per the germline V gene, CDR1 is SGHNT and CDR2 is YYREEE (reference sequence). Trimming removed 3 bases from V and 2 bases from J, with 8 bases in between. The CDR3 runs to 13 residues. CDR3 region: CASSSPGQETQYF. The CDR3 DNA follows: TGTGCCAGCAGCTCCCCGGGTCAAGAGACCCAGTACTTC.

This chain connects TRBV6-1 to TRBJ1-4; weak D call: TRBD1 (6 bases). From germline, CDR1 is MNHNS and CDR2 SASEGT. The ends were cut back, 5 bases at V and 6 bases at J, with 16 bases in the middle. The CDR3 sequence is 15 residues long. Written as DNA, the CDR3 is TGTGCCAGCAGTAACCCACAGGGTTACTATGAAAAACTGTTTTTT. It yields the protein CASSNPQGYYEKLFF.

The chain employs TRBV5-4 and TRBJ2-2; a possible D gene is TRBD2 (7 bases). CDR3 length: 15 residues. Germline V gives CDR1 SGHNT, CDR2 YYREEE (reference sequence). Trimming removed 5 bases at V and 2 bases at J, with 13 bases between. CDR3 residues: CASSPGGLNTGELFF. The CDR3 nucleotides are TGTGCCAGCAGTCCGGGGGGCCTAAACACCGGGGAGCTGTTTTTT.

V is TRBV6-1 and J is TRBJ1-2, with TRBD1 as a possible D gene (5 bases). This CDR3 contains 14 residues. The germline CDR1 and CDR2 sequences are MNHNS and SASEGT. Trimming took off 4 bases at V and 4 bases at J, with 13 bases between the two ends. CDR3 sequence (DNA): TGTGCCAGCAGTGGATCCGGGACCTTCTATGGCTACACCTTC. Amino acids: CASSGSGTFYGYTF.

The chain is built from TRBV6-1 and TRBJ1-3, with 9 nucleotides matching TRBD1. This CDR3 spans 14 amino acids. With V trimmed by 6 bases and J by 4 bases, 4 bases remained unmatched. Germline V lookup: CDR1 MNHNS, CDR2 SASEGT. CDR3 nucleotide sequence: TGTGCCAGCAGGGCAACAGGGGGCGGAAACACCATATATTTT. Protein sequence: CASRATGGGNTIYF.

The chain employs TRBV6-5 and TRBJ1-4; D not resolved. The CDR3 contains 16 residues. The V gene lost 0 bases and the J gene lost 8 bases, with 16 bases spanning the gap. In germline, CDR1 is MNHEY, CDR2 SVGAGI. The CDR3 nucleotides read TGTGCCAGCAGTTACTCGACGGTGACCCCCGGGGAAAAACTGTTTTTT. Translated, it gives CASSYSTVTPGEKLFF.

The chain recombines TRBV9 with TRBJ2-7; TRBD1 might be the D (5 bases). The CDR3 runs 14 residues. V lost 2 bases, J lost 0 bases, and 9 bases lay in between. Looked up from germline, CDR1 is SGDLS and CDR2 is YYNGEE. In nucleotides, the CDR3 is TGTGCCAGCAGCGTCGACAGTTTCTCCTACGAGCAGTACTTC. It encodes CASSVDSFSYEQYF.

CDR3 region: CASSPGTGASEAFF. CDR3 DNA: TGTGCCAGCAGCCCCGGGACAGGGGCGTCCGAAGCTTTCTTT. This chain links TRBV28 with TRBJ1-1; 10 nucleotides align to TRBD1. Germline V gives CDR1 MDHEN, CDR2 SYDVKM. The CDR3 is 14 amino acids. J was trimmed by 8 bases and V by 6 bases; bases with no gene match: 9.

The V gene is TRBV2, the J gene TRBJ1-6, with 7 nucleotides matching TRBD1. The CDR3 is made up of 15 amino acids. Germline CDR1 is SNHLY and CDR2 is FYNNEI. After removal of 5 bases from V and 7 bases from J, the junction contained 8 bases not matched to a gene. Here the CDR3 DNA reads TGTGCCAGCAGTCAATATTTGACAGGGAATTCACCCCTCCACTTT. It encodes CASSQYLTGNSPLHF.

The chain has TRBV6-1 and TRBJ2-2, with D perhaps matching TRBD1 or TRBD2 (6 bases each). Trimming took 4 bases from V and 5 from J, leaving 14 bases between them. Germline-derived CDR1 and CDR2 are MNHNS and SASEGT. The CDR3 consists of 15 residues. The CDR3, as DNA: TGTGCCAGCAGTGCCACGGGGGCGAGGACCGGGGAGCTGTTTTTT. Translation: CASSATGARTGELFF.

The rearrangement joins TRBV19 to TRBJ2-2; D is unclear. Germline V CDR1 and CDR2: LNHDA, SQIVND (reference sequence). Trimming left V 3 bases short and J 5 bases short, with 16 bases between. The CDR3 totals 16 residues. Here the CDR3 DNA reads TGTGCCAGTAGTATTTCGGTGGGCCGAAGGACCGGGGAGCTGTTTTTT. Its translation is CASSISVGRRTGELFF.

The rearrangement joins TRBV5-1 to TRBJ2-5; D is ambiguous. V lost 0 bases, J lost 2 bases, and 11 bases lay in between. The CDR3 runs 15 residues. Germline V gene sequence: CDR1 SGHRS, CDR2 YFSETQ. The DNA for the CDR3 is TGCGCCAGCAGCTTGGAACCCGGGCCTCAAGAGACCCAGTACTTC. Translated: CASSLEPGPQETQYF.

V usage is TRBV30 and J usage is TRBJ2-3, with a tentative D call TRBD1 (6 bases). Germline V gives CDR1 GTSNPN, CDR2 SVGIG (reference sequence). The CDR3 contains 14 residues. V was clipped by 0 bases and J by 1 base, with 8 bases between them. CDR3 in amino acids: CAWSVAGGTDTQYF. CDR3 DNA: TGTGCCTGGAGTGTTGCAGGGGGCACAGATACGCAGTATTTT.

The chain couples TRBV21-1 to TRBJ2-7. TRBV21-1 is reported as a pseudogene. The CDR3 covers 18 residues. The CDR3 DNA is TGTGCCAGCAGCATTATAGGACCCCCTGTGAACTTCTCCTACGAGCAGTACTTC. This encodes CASSIIGPPVNFSYEQYF.

The chain uses TRBV6-5 and TRBJ2-6; D gene unclear. V was shortened by 0 bases and J by 3 bases, with 3 bases between the two germline ends. This CDR3 is 14 amino acids long. Germline V gives CDR1 MNHEY, CDR2 SVGAGI. CDR3 in DNA: TGTGCCAGCAGTTACTCGATTGGGGCCAACGTCCTGACTTTC. It is translated as CASSYSIGANVLTF.